This is a list of T cell receptor beta chains from one sample in a study of blood T cell repertoires in COVID-19. Only in-frame clones appear in the TCRdb table, and some are missing; sequencing was by immunoSEQ multiplex PCR. Altogether about 60,000 clones are present, 80% to 85% being singletons, with the ten largest covering roughly 15%. Sequencing input: peripheral blood. All receptors come from a man in his 60s with COVID-19, enrolled during active disease. Each CDR3 is given with its conserved first and last residue. Fields, in order: CDR3 protein, CDR3 DNA, V gene, D gene, clone size, J gene. A D gene is named only where the DNA matches it firmly. A row's size may be missing; if present it is once, few, many or a size class.

CDR3aa: CATSNPQGRAFF; CDR3nt: TGTGCCACCAGCAACCCTCAGGGTAGGGCTTTCTTT; v_gene: TRBV15; d_gene: .; abundance: once; j_gene: TRBJ1-1
CDR3aa: CASSSTGGDTEAFF; CDR3nt: TGTGCCAGCAGCTCTACGGGAGGGGACACTGAAGCTTTCTTT; v_gene: TRBV7-9; d_gene: .; abundance: .; j_gene: TRBJ1-1
CDR3aa: CASSLAREKLFF; CDR3nt: TGTGCCAGCAGCTTAGCGCGAGAAAAACTGTTTTTT; v_gene: TRBV7-9; d_gene: .; abundance: .; j_gene: TRBJ1-4
CDR3aa: CASTRGGASDTQYF; CDR3nt: TGTGCCAGTACCCGCGGGGGGGCCTCTGATACGCAGTATTTT; v_gene: TRBV19; d_gene: TRBD2; abundance: .; j_gene: TRBJ2-3
CDR3aa: CSVCSMSETEAFF; CDR3nt: TGCAGCGTTTGCTCGATGAGTGAAACTGAAGCTTTCTTT; v_gene: TRBV29-1; d_gene: .; abundance: once; j_gene: TRBJ1-1
CDR3aa: CASSLVVGDPGGAEAFF; CDR3nt: TGTGCCAGCAGCTTAGTTGTGGGAGACCCGGGGGGAGCTGAAGCTTTCTTT; v_gene: TRBV7-9; d_gene: .; abundance: .; j_gene: TRBJ1-1
CDR3aa: CASSLEGGEQFF; CDR3nt: TGTGCCAGCAGCTTGGAAGGGGGCGAGCAGTTCTTC; v_gene: TRBV7-7; d_gene: TRBD1; abundance: .; j_gene: TRBJ2-1
CDR3aa: CASTWGPGGYTF; CDR3nt: TGTGCCAGCACCTGGGGGCCGGGTGGCTACACCTTC; v_gene: TRBV12-3/TRBV12-4; d_gene: .; abundance: .; j_gene: TRBJ1-2
CDR3aa: CASSLQDTEAFF; CDR3nt: TGTGCCAGCTCGCTCCAGGACACTGAAGCTTTCTTT; v_gene: TRBV18; d_gene: .; abundance: .; j_gene: TRBJ1-1
CDR3aa: CASSESVSGRYSYEQYF; CDR3nt: TGCGCCAGCAGTGAGTCGGTTAGCGGGAGGTACTCCTACGAGCAGTACTTC; v_gene: TRBV10-2; d_gene: TRBD2; abundance: .; j_gene: TRBJ2-7
CDR3aa: CASSQDQGLAGGQFGLADTQYF; CDR3nt: TGTGCCAGCAGCCAAGATCAGGGCCTAGCGGGAGGGCAGTTTGGATTGGCAGATACGCAGTATTTT; v_gene: TRBV4-2; d_gene: TRBD2; abundance: .; j_gene: TRBJ2-3
CDR3aa: CASSRDSSNSPLHF; CDR3nt: TGTGCCAGCAGCCGGGACAGCTCTAATTCACCCCTCCACTTT; v_gene: TRBV9; d_gene: TRBD1; abundance: .; j_gene: TRBJ1-6
CDR3aa: CASSEEGYNQPQHF; CDR3nt: TGTGCCAGCAGTGAGGAGGGATATAATCAGCCCCAGCATTTT; v_gene: TRBV2; d_gene: .; abundance: .; j_gene: TRBJ1-5
CDR3aa: CASSPGGTSGRREQFF; CDR3nt: TGTGCCAGCAGCCCCGGGGGGACTAGCGGGAGGCGTGAGCAGTTCTTC; v_gene: TRBV11-3; d_gene: TRBD2; abundance: .; j_gene: TRBJ2-1
CDR3aa: CASSHLREAKNIQYF; CDR3nt: TGTGCCAGCAGCCACTTACGTGAGGCCAAAAACATTCAGTACTTC; v_gene: TRBV14; d_gene: .; abundance: .; j_gene: TRBJ2-4
CDR3aa: CASSPDWRQPQHF; CDR3nt: TGTGCCAGCAGCCCCGACTGGCGGCAGCCCCAGCATTTT; v_gene: TRBV7-9; d_gene: .; abundance: .; j_gene: TRBJ1-5
CDR3aa: CARSNGAGYTDTQYF; CDR3nt: TGTGCCAGAAGCAACGGAGCTGGGTACACAGATACGCAGTATTTT; v_gene: TRBV5-3; d_gene: .; abundance: .; j_gene: TRBJ2-3
CDR3aa: CASSSGQQNTEAFF; CDR3nt: TGTGCCAGCAGTTCAGGACAACAGAACACTGAAGCTTTCTTT; v_gene: TRBV28; d_gene: .; abundance: .; j_gene: TRBJ1-1
CDR3aa: CASSLGGGQETQYF; CDR3nt: TGTGCCAGCAGCTTAGGGGGAGGGCAAGAGACCCAGTACTTC; v_gene: TRBV7-2; d_gene: TRBD2; abundance: .; j_gene: TRBJ2-5
CDR3aa: CATSDGGNEKLFF; CDR3nt: TGTGCCACCAGTGATGGAGGGAATGAAAAACTGTTTTTT; v_gene: TRBV24-1; d_gene: .; abundance: once; j_gene: TRBJ1-4
CDR3aa: CAWGGQTGNTIYF; CDR3nt: TGTGCCTGGGGAGGGCAGACTGGAAACACCATATATTTT; v_gene: TRBV30; d_gene: .; abundance: once; j_gene: TRBJ1-3
CDR3aa: CASSLRASGSETQYF; CDR3nt: TGCGCCAGCAGCTTACGGGCTAGCGGGAGTGAGACCCAGTACTTC; v_gene: TRBV5-1; d_gene: TRBD2; abundance: few; j_gene: TRBJ2-5
CDR3aa: CASSPLSTAGANVLTF; CDR3nt: TGTGCCAGCAGCCCCCTATCGACTGCTGGGGCCAACGTCCTGACTTTC; v_gene: TRBV5-4; d_gene: .; abundance: .; j_gene: TRBJ2-6
CDR3aa: CASSLGGLTNEKLFF; CDR3nt: TGTGCCAGCAGCTTGGGAGGTCTGACTAATGAAAAACTGTTTTTT; v_gene: TRBV7-3; d_gene: .; abundance: .; j_gene: TRBJ1-4
CDR3aa: CASSHTDYQSYEQYF; CDR3nt: TGTGCCAGCAGCCATACGGACTACCAATCCTACGAGCAGTACTTC; v_gene: TRBV14; d_gene: .; abundance: .; j_gene: TRBJ2-7
CDR3aa: CSVDRSGGAAEQFF; CDR3nt: TGCAGCGTTGATCGGAGCGGGGGGGCCGCTGAGCAGTTCTTC; v_gene: TRBV29-1; d_gene: TRBD2; abundance: .; j_gene: TRBJ2-1
CDR3aa: CASSLEAGGPDTQYF; CDR3nt: TGTGCCAGCAGCTTGGAGGCGGGAGGGCCAGATACGCAGTATTTT; v_gene: TRBV5-4; d_gene: TRBD2; abundance: .; j_gene: TRBJ2-3
CDR3aa: CAIRDAGGDTQYF; CDR3nt: TGTGCCATCAGGGACGCCGGAGGAGATACGCAGTATTTT; v_gene: TRBV10-3; d_gene: .; abundance: .; j_gene: TRBJ2-3
CDR3aa: CASSYSMQGGGNTIYF; CDR3nt: TGTGCCAGCAGTTACTCGATGCAGGGGGGAGGAAACACCATATATTTT; v_gene: TRBV6-5; d_gene: TRBD1; abundance: few; j_gene: TRBJ1-3
CDR3aa: CASSKEIGVVTDTQYF; CDR3nt: TGTGCCAGCAGCAAAGAGATCGGGGTTGTCACAGATACGCAGTATTTT; v_gene: TRBV21-1; d_gene: .; abundance: .; j_gene: TRBJ2-3
CDR3aa: CSGQENTGELFF; CDR3nt: TGCAGCGGACAGGAGAACACCGGGGAGCTGTTTTTT; v_gene: TRBV29-1; d_gene: .; abundance: .; j_gene: TRBJ2-2
CDR3aa: CASSLVSGGANEQFF; CDR3nt: TGTGCCAGCAGCTTGGTTAGCGGGGGGGCAAATGAGCAGTTCTTC; v_gene: TRBV5-4; d_gene: TRBD2; abundance: .; j_gene: TRBJ2-1
CDR3aa: CASSEPGPGYGYTF; CDR3nt: TGTGCCAGCAGTGAACCAGGGCCCGGCTATGGCTACACCTTC; v_gene: TRBV6-1; d_gene: .; abundance: .; j_gene: TRBJ1-2
CDR3aa: CASSLEQGGQETQYF; CDR3nt: TGCGCCAGCAGCTTGGAACAGGGTGGTCAAGAGACCCAGTACTTC; v_gene: TRBV5-1; d_gene: .; abundance: .; j_gene: TRBJ2-5
CDR3aa: CASRGLGGIYEQYF; CDR3nt: TGTGCCAGCAGAGGACTAGGAGGGATCTACGAGCAGTACTTC; v_gene: TRBV11-2; d_gene: TRBD2; abundance: .; j_gene: TRBJ2-7
CDR3aa: CASSPLTGGEEIATNEKLFF; CDR3nt: TGTGCCAGCAGCCCTCTTACAGGGGGCGAAGAAATCGCAACTAATGAAAAACTGTTTTTT; v_gene: TRBV7-3; d_gene: TRBD1; abundance: .; j_gene: TRBJ1-4
CDR3aa: CASSLGPTESYNEQFF; CDR3nt: TGTGCCAGCAGCTTGGGACCAACAGAAAGTTACAATGAGCAGTTCTTC; v_gene: TRBV5-6; d_gene: .; abundance: .; j_gene: TRBJ2-1
CDR3aa: CASSKTSDTEAFF; CDR3nt: TGTGCCAGCAGCAAGACTTCGGATACTGAAGCTTTCTTT; v_gene: TRBV6-4; d_gene: .; abundance: .; j_gene: TRBJ1-1
CDR3aa: CASSVSTGTGLNEQYF; CDR3nt: TGTGCCAGCAGCGTGAGCACCGGGACAGGGCTTAACGAGCAGTACTTC; v_gene: TRBV9; d_gene: TRBD1; abundance: .; j_gene: TRBJ2-7
CDR3aa: CASSVFGLPTEETQYF; CDR3nt: TGTGCCAGCAGCGTGTTTGGACTGCCCACTGAAGAGACCCAGTACTTC; v_gene: TRBV9; d_gene: .; abundance: .; j_gene: TRBJ2-5
CDR3aa: CASVRDRVNTEAFF; CDR3nt: TGTGCTAGTGTTCGTGACAGGGTGAACACTGAAGCTTTCTTT; v_gene: TRBV12-5; d_gene: TRBD1; abundance: once; j_gene: TRBJ1-1
CDR3aa: CASSAERGGSTDTQYF; CDR3nt: TGTGCCAGTAGTGCCGAGCGGGGGGGAAGCACAGATACGCAGTATTTT; v_gene: TRBV19; d_gene: TRBD2; abundance: .; j_gene: TRBJ2-3
CDR3aa: CSVPGTSLEQYF; CDR3nt: TGCAGCGTACCCGGGACTAGCCTCGAGCAGTACTTC; v_gene: TRBV29-1; d_gene: TRBD2; abundance: .; j_gene: TRBJ2-7
CDR3aa: CASSLMGQGETQYF; CDR3nt: TGCGCCAGCAGCTTGATGGGACAGGGAGAGACCCAGTACTTC; v_gene: TRBV5-1; d_gene: TRBD1; abundance: once; j_gene: TRBJ2-5
CDR3aa: CATSRDPGTGGYEQYF; CDR3nt: TGTGCCACCAGCAGAGATCCTGGGACAGGGGGCTACGAGCAGTACTTC; v_gene: TRBV15; d_gene: TRBD1; abundance: .; j_gene: TRBJ2-7
CDR3aa: CASSLGAGAYTDTQYF; CDR3nt: TGTGCCAGCAGCTTGGGGGCGGGGGCCTACACAGATACGCAGTATTTT; v_gene: TRBV7-3; d_gene: .; abundance: .; j_gene: TRBJ2-3
CDR3aa: CASSSGNSYYNEQFF; CDR3nt: TGTGCCAGCAGTTCCGGTAATTCCTACTACAATGAGCAGTTCTTC; v_gene: TRBV7-7; d_gene: .; abundance: .; j_gene: TRBJ2-1
CDR3aa: CASREGGQPNTEAFF; CDR3nt: TGTGCCAGCAGAGAGGGGGGGCAGCCGAACACTGAAGCTTTCTTT; v_gene: TRBV3-1/TRBV3-2; d_gene: .; abundance: once; j_gene: TRBJ1-1
CDR3aa: CASSPQGVEQFF; CDR3nt: TGTGCCAGCAGCCCCCAGGGCGTGGAGCAGTTCTTC; v_gene: TRBV9; d_gene: .; abundance: medium-sized; j_gene: TRBJ2-1
CDR3aa: CASKTPRGIQYF; CDR3nt: TGTGCCAGCAAGACACCCAGGGGCATTCAGTACTTC; v_gene: TRBV6-5; d_gene: .; abundance: .; j_gene: TRBJ2-4
CDR3aa: CASSRLAGTYNEQFF; CDR3nt: TGTGCCAGCAGCAGACTAGCGGGGACCTACAATGAGCAGTTCTTC; v_gene: TRBV6-2/TRBV6-3; d_gene: TRBD2; abundance: .; j_gene: TRBJ2-1
CDR3aa: CASGDSNNYGYTF; CDR3nt: TGTGCCAGCGGGGACTCCAATAACTATGGCTACACCTTC; v_gene: TRBV6-5; d_gene: .; abundance: .; j_gene: TRBJ1-2
CDR3aa: CASSDGTGRQETQYF; CDR3nt: TGTGCCAGCAGTGACGGGACAGGACGTCAAGAGACCCAGTACTTC; v_gene: TRBV6-1; d_gene: TRBD1; abundance: few; j_gene: TRBJ2-5
CDR3aa: CASSDPDYTEAFF; CDR3nt: TGCGCCAGCAGTGATCCAGATTACACTGAAGCTTTCTTT; v_gene: TRBV10-2; d_gene: .; abundance: .; j_gene: TRBJ1-1
CDR3aa: CASRGRGVSPNYGYTF; CDR3nt: TGTGCCAGCAGGGGGAGGGGAGTTAGCCCTAACTATGGCTACACCTTC; v_gene: TRBV28; d_gene: .; abundance: .; j_gene: TRBJ1-2
CDR3aa: CATRTGRDIPYEQYF; CDR3nt: TGTGCCACTAGGACAGGGCGCGACATTCCCTACGAGCAGTACTTC; v_gene: TRBV6-5; d_gene: TRBD1; abundance: .; j_gene: TRBJ2-7
CDR3aa: CASSLAEGSSYTF; CDR3nt: TGTGCCAGCAGCTTGGCCGAGGGTTCAAGCTACACCTTC; v_gene: TRBV5-5; d_gene: .; abundance: .; j_gene: TRBJ1-2
CDR3aa: CASSLWANSNTEAFF; CDR3nt: TGTGCCAGTAGTCTCTGGGCAAACTCGAACACTGAAGCTTTCTTT; v_gene: TRBV19; d_gene: .; abundance: .; j_gene: TRBJ1-1
CDR3aa: CASRFRTGEQETQYF; CDR3nt: TGCGCCAGCAGATTCCGGACAGGCGAACAAGAGACCCAGTACTTC; v_gene: TRBV5-1; d_gene: TRBD1; abundance: few; j_gene: TRBJ2-5
CDR3aa: CASSQVSAGARGNTIYF; CDR3nt: TGTGCCAGCAGCCAAGTATCAGCAGGGGCCAGGGGAAACACCATATATTTT; v_gene: TRBV4-2; d_gene: .; abundance: .; j_gene: TRBJ1-3